Each of the 21 T cell receptor beta chains below was sequenced from the same sample in a study of T cells in women clearing cervical HPV infection. The protocol was immunoSEQ multiplex PCR, while the TCRdb copy is restricted to in-frame clones and leaves out a portion. The ten top clones account for 3.7%, within a sample of some 26,000 clones. The sample taken for sequencing was blood buffy coat. The receptors stem from a woman between 18 and 70 years old with a cervical HPV16 infection that either progressed to CIN3+ or cleared (not recorded which).

Remarks on this clone: The sequenced fragment ends 3 residues before the CDR3 boundary, so the rest is inferred from the germline J gene. The chain links TRBV5-4 to TRBJ2-2; D is perhaps TRBD2 (7 bases). Looked up from germline, CDR1 is SGHNT and CDR2 is YYREEE (reference sequence). V was cut by 7 bases and J by 0 bases, with 16 bases left in between. The CDR3 is 16 amino acids. The CDR3 sequence is CASYAGANANTGELFF. Partial CDR3 DNA: TGTGCCAGCTATGCGGGGGCCAACGCGAACACCGGGGAG.

Details on this clone: The sequenced fragment ends 3 residues before the CDR3 boundary, so the rest is inferred from the germline J gene. The V and J genes are TRBV12-3 or TRBV12-4 and TRBJ2-2, with no clear D. The CDR3 is 14 amino acids. Trimming shortened V by 2 bases and J by 3 bases, and 7 bases separated the two germline ends. The covered CDR3 bases are TGTGCCAGCAGTTTATCCTTATACACCGGGGAG. Translation: CASSLSLYTGE. Given in full, the CDR3 is CASSLSLYTGELFF.

Of note for this clone: The read is 3 residues too short to cover the CDR3 end, so that end is filled in from the germline J gene. The V call is TRBV7-8, the J call TRBJ2-5; 7 bases line up with TRBD1. Germline lookup yields CDR1 SGHVS and CDR2 FQNEAQ. The CDR3 runs 14 residues. J was trimmed by 2 bases and V by 4 bases; bases with no gene match: 4. The CDR3 is CASSSDRVQETQYF. The sequenced part of the CDR3 DNA is TGTGCCAGCAGCTCCGACAGGGTTCAAGAGACC. The full variable domain, its missing parts supplied by reference TRBV7-8 and TRBJ2-5, is GAGVSQSPRYKVAKRGQDVALRCDPISGHVSLFWYQQALGQGPEFLTYFQNEAQLDKSGLPSDRFFAERPEGSVSTLKIQRTQQEDSAVYLCASSSDRVQETQYFGPGTRLLVL.

The CDR3 DNA, read in part, is TGTGCCAGCAGTTACTTGACTAGCGGAAATGAG. Protein product: CASSYLTSGNE. The complete CDR3 sequence is CASSYLTSGNEQFF. The V and J genes are TRBV6-2 or TRBV6-3 and TRBJ2-1; 9 nucleotides agree with TRBD2. Sequencing ends 3 residues short of the CDR3 end; the germline J gene provides the rest. V lost 1 base, J lost 7 bases, and 2 bases stayed unmatched. Germline-derived CDR1 and CDR2 are MNHEY and SVGEGT. CDR3 size: 14 residues.

Details on this clone: The CDR3 is cut off 3 residues early in the read; its end comes from the germline J gene. This rearrangement joins TRBV2 to TRBJ1-1, with 7 bases aligning to TRBD1. Looked up from germline, CDR1 is SNHLY and CDR2 is FYNNEI. This CDR3 is 14 amino acids long. The J segment lost 4 bases and the V segment lost 10 bases, leaving 12 bases of the junction unmatched. The DNA read from the CDR3 is TGTGCCACCAGAAACAGGGGCCCGTCCACTGAA. Its translation is CATRNRGPSTE. In full, the CDR3 is CATRNRGPSTEAFF.

Regarding this clone: The CDR3 end is not reached by the read, which stops 3 residues before it; the germline J gene fills it in. J is TRBJ1-3 and V is TRBV16, with 9 bases fitting TRBD1. V trimming: 1 base; J trimming: 4 bases; junction bases outside the gene matches: 8. The CDR3 totals 17 residues. Germline assignment: CDR1 KGHSY and CDR2 FQNENV. The part of the CDR3 DNA that was read is TGTGCCAGCAGCCAATGGCCGGACAGGGGCGACGGAAACACC. Amino acids: CASSQWPDRGDGNT. The entire CDR3 is CASSQWPDRGDGNTIYF. Based on the CDR3 plus reference TRBV16 and TRBJ1-3, the full variable domain is GEEVAQTPKHLVRGEGQKAKLYCAPIKGHSYVFWYQQVLKNEFKFLISFQNENVFDETGMPKERFSAKCLPNSPCSLEIQATKLEDSAVYFCASSQWPDRGDGNTIYFGEGSWLTVV.

Comment on this clone: Sequencing ends 3 residues short of the CDR3 end; the germline J gene provides the rest. This chain uses TRBV20-1 with TRBJ1-1, with D maybe TRBD1 (5 bases). V lost 0 bases and J lost 0, with 11 bases in between. Germline CDR1 reads DFQATT; CDR2 reads SNEGSKA (reference sequence). The CDR3 consists of 15 residues. The CDR3 protein is CSARDTRGMNTEAFF. Incomplete CDR3 DNA: TGCAGTGCTAGAGATACGAGGGGCATGAACACTGAA.

Regarding this clone: The read gets to within 3 residues of the CDR3 end, and the germline J gene fills in the rest. V is TRBV7-9 and J is TRBJ2-2, with D perhaps TRBD1 (6 bases). The CDR3 is 15 residues long. V was shortened by 4 bases and J by 6 bases, with 15 bases between the two germline ends. Germline CDR1 SEHNR, CDR2 FQNEAQ (reference sequence). Incomplete CDR3 DNA: TGTGCCAGCAGCTCCGGACAGAAACGGTCCGGGGAG. Its protein product is CASSSGQKRSGE. The CDR3 as a whole reads CASSSGQKRSGELFF.

In terms of frequency, this clone is medium-sized (0.01 to 0.1%). The observed sequence ends 3 residues before the CDR3 terminus, with the missing tail filled in from the germline J gene. The chain recombines TRBV6-2 or TRBV6-3 with TRBJ1-2, with D perhaps TRBD1 (6 bases). This CDR3 has 14 amino acids. Germline V CDR1 and CDR2: MNHEY, SVGEGT. Incomplete CDR3 DNA: TGTGCCAGCAGTTACGTGACAGGACAAGAGGGC. Translating it yields CASSYVTGQEG. The CDR3 in its entirety is CASSYVTGQEGYTF.

On this clone itself: The sequence runs out 3 residues before the end of the CDR3; the remainder is reconstructed from the germline J gene. This chain uses TRBV6-1 with TRBJ1-2; possible D gene TRBD1, 6 bases. This CDR3 is 14 amino acids long. From germline, CDR1 is MNHNS and CDR2 SASEGT. The part of the CDR3 DNA that was read is TGTGCCAGCAGTGAATCAGGGGTGAACCACGAC. Translating it yields CASSESGVNHD. The CDR3 in full is CASSESGVNHDYTF.

As to this clone: The read finishes 3 residues shy of the CDR3 end, and the germline J gene is used to complete it. This chain uses TRBV19 with TRBJ1-1; TRBD1 matches at 7 bases. Trimming cost V 3 bases and J 0 bases; bases outside gene matches: 7. Germline loops: CDR1 LNHDA, CDR2 SQIVND (reference sequence). The CDR3 extends over 16 amino acids. The sequenced CDR3 bases are TGTGCCAGTAGTATCCCAGGGGGAATAATGAACACTGAA. This translates into CASSIPGGIMNTE. The CDR3 reads in full as CASSIPGGIMNTEAFF.

With respect to this clone: From the germline J gene comes the end of the CDR3, since the read stops 3 residues before it. The rearrangement links TRBV2 to TRBJ2-4; D not resolved. The CDR3 runs 11 residues. Per germline, CDR1 SNHLY and CDR2 FYNNEI. Incomplete CDR3 DNA: TGTGCCAGCAGCACTGCTTATGGT. Protein sequence: CASSTAYG. The complete CDR3 reads CASSTAYGQYF.

Remarks on this clone: The DNA ends 3 residues before the CDR3 does, and the rest of the CDR3 is filled in from the germline J gene. The chain is built from TRBV5-6 and TRBJ1-5; TRBD1 agrees at 11 bases. The germline V gene encodes CDR1 SGHDT and CDR2 YYEEEE. V lost 4 bases and J lost 4; bases outside the gene matches: 4. The CDR3 runs 15 residues. This CDR3 is CASSPGTGGNQPQHF. The part of the CDR3 DNA that was read is TGTGCCAGCAGCCCGGGGACAGGGGGAAATCAGCCC.

In regard to this clone: The CDR3 extends 3 residues past the end of the read, so its final part is completed from the germline J gene. This sequence joins TRBV28 and TRBJ1-1; D unresolved. V gave up 1 base and J gave up 6 bases, with 9 bases separating them. The germline CDR1 and CDR2 sequences are MDHEN and SYDVKM. This CDR3 has 13 amino acids. Here the CDR3 reads CASSLLVSSEAFF. Incomplete CDR3 DNA: TGTGCCAGCAGTTTATTAGTGAGTTCTGAA.

In regard to this clone: The read terminates 3 residues ahead of where the CDR3 ends, so the germline J gene completes it. The chain combines TRBV6-1 with TRBJ2-1; D might be TRBD1 (5 bases). The germline CDR1 and CDR2 sequences are MNHNS and SASEGT. The CDR3 is 15 amino acids. V gave up 1 base and J gave up 2 bases, with 9 bases separating them. CDR3 DNA, as far as it was read: TGTGCCAGCAGTGAAGGAGGCAGGGCCTACAATGAG. This translates into CASSEGGRAYNE. The CDR3 reads in full as CASSEGGRAYNEQFF.

For this clone: The read comes to an end 3 residues before the CDR3 does, leaving the germline J gene to fill in the end. The genes are TRBV7-6 and TRBJ2-7; 7 nucleotides align to TRBD1. Per germline, CDR1 SGHVS and CDR2 FNYEAQ. Germline trimming cut 5 bases from V and 6 bases from J; bases unmatched to any gene: 4. This CDR3 is built from 12 residues. The DNA read from the CDR3 is TGTGCCAGCAGCGATTACAGGGGCGAG. It codes for CASSDYRGE. The CDR3 as a whole reads CASSDYRGEQYF.

Comments on this clone: The sequenced fragment ends 3 residues before the CDR3 boundary, so the rest is inferred from the germline J gene. The V call is TRBV12-3 or TRBV12-4, the J call TRBJ1-2; D remains ambiguous. Trimming cost V 7 bases and J 4 bases, with 13 bases left between them. This CDR3 is 13 amino acids long. CDR3 protein: CASTIRVGYGYTF. CDR3 DNA (partial): TGTGCCAGCACCATAAGGGTTGGCTATGGC.

Regarding this clone: The sequence runs out 3 residues before the end of the CDR3; the remainder is reconstructed from the germline J gene. The J gene is TRBJ2-3, the V gene TRBV30, with TRBD2 matching 16 bases. After removal of 4 bases from V and 0 bases from J, the junction contained 10 bases not matched to a gene. Looked up from germline, CDR1 is GTSNPN and CDR2 is SVGIG (reference sequence). The CDR3 is made up of 19 amino acids. The CDR3 DNA, read in part, is TGTGCCTGGACTCGGGGACTAGCGGGGGGGCCTTTAAGCACAGATACG. This encodes CAWTRGLAGGPLSTDT. The whole CDR3 sequence is CAWTRGLAGGPLSTDTQYF.

Comment on this clone: Sequencing ends 3 residues short of the CDR3 end; the germline J gene provides the rest. The chain carries TRBV7-8 and TRBJ1-1, with 7 positions matching TRBD1. The V segment lost 8 bases and the J segment 1 base; nucleotides outside the gene matches: 7. Germline values: CDR1 SGHVS, CDR2 FQNEAQ. The CDR3 covers 14 residues. The sequenced CDR3 bases are TGTGCCAGCTACATCAGGGACAGGAACACTGAA. It encodes CASYIRDRNTE. The CDR3 in its entirety is CASYIRDRNTEAFF.

Turning to this clone: Read sequence stops 3 residues before the CDR3 end, and the germline J gene provides the missing end. The gene calls are TRBV20-1 and TRBJ2-7; D may be TRBD1 (6 bases). The CDR3 is 12 residues long. Germline V gives CDR1 DFQATT, CDR2 SNEGSKA (reference sequence). V was shortened by 6 bases and J by 2 bases, with 11 bases between the two germline ends. The sequenced CDR3 bases are TGCAGTGCCAGGACAGCCGCCTACGAG. Translation: CSARTAAYE. The entire CDR3 sequence reads CSARTAAYEQYF.

On this clone itself: The CDR3 extends 3 residues past the end of the read, so its final part is completed from the germline J gene. J is TRBJ1-6 and V is TRBV30; 9 bases are a match to TRBD1. Trimming at V came to 5 bases and at J to 10 bases, leaving 9 bases not matched to a gene. CDR1 and CDR2 (germline): GTSNPN, SVGIG (reference sequence). There are 14 residues in the CDR3. The DNA read from the CDR3 is TGTGCCTGGGATCCGGGACAGGGTCACTCACCC. This sequence encodes CAWDPGQGHSP. The whole CDR3 reads CAWDPGQGHSPLHF.